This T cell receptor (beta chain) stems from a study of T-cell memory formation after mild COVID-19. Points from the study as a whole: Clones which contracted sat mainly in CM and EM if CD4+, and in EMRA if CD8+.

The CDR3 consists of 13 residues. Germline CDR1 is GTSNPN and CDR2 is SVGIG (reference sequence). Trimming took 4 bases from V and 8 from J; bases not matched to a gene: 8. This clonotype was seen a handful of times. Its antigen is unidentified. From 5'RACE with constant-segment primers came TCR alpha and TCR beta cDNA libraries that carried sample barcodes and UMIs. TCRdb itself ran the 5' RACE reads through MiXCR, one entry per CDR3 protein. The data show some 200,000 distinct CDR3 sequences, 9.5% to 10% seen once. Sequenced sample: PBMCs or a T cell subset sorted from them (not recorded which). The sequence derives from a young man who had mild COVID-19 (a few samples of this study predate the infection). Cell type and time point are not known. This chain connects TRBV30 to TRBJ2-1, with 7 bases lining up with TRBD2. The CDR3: CAWTRSGGYEQFF. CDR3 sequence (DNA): TGTGCCTGGACAAGATCGGGGGGTTATGAGCAGTTCTTC.